These 25 T cell receptor beta chains were all obtained from the same sample, sequenced in a study of blood T cell repertoires in COVID-19. Profiled with immunoSEQ multiplex PCR; TCRdb holds only in-frame clones, not every one. Counted here are tens of thousands of clones, approximately 82% occurring once; the ten biggest clones make up more than 20%. Sequenced: peripheral blood. Source of these receptors: a man in his sixties with acute or convalescent COVID-19.

V is TRBV6-5 and J is TRBJ2-7; 9 nucleotides align to TRBD1. With 2 bases clipped from V and 0 bases from J, the junction kept 5 bases outside the gene matches. This CDR3 is built from 16 residues. Germline lookup yields CDR1 MNHEY and CDR2 SVGAGI. The CDR3 reads CASSYLGQGSSYEQYF. CDR3 coding DNA: TGTGCCAGCAGTTACCTAGGACAGGGGAGCTCCTACGAGCAGTACTTC.

The CDR3 spells CASSRSGSGANVLTF. CDR3 DNA sequence: TGCGCCAGCAGCAGATCAGGCTCTGGGGCCAACGTCCTGACTTTC. The chain joins TRBV5-1 to TRBJ2-6, with D unclear. The CDR3 length is 15 residues. CDR1 is SGHRS and CDR2 is YFSETQ in the germline V gene. V was trimmed by 4 bases and J by 0 bases, leaving 8 bases between them.

V is TRBV13 and J is TRBJ1-1; D may be TRBD1 (6 bases). The CDR3 has 13 residues. V lost 2 bases to trimming and J lost 6 bases, with 10 bases between them. Per germline, CDR1 PRHDT and CDR2 FYEKMQ (reference sequence). CDR3 amino acids: CASSLSAGAEAFF. The CDR3, as DNA: TGTGCCAGCAGCTTATCGGCAGGGGCTGAAGCTTTCTTT. Using reference TRBV13 and TRBJ1-1 for the parts outside the CDR3, the full variable domain is AAGVIQSPRHLIKEKRETATLKCYPIPRHDTVYWYQQGPGQDPQFLISFYEKMQSDKGSIPDRFSAQQFSDYHSELNMSSLELGDSALYFCASSLSAGAEAFFGQGTRLTVV.

The CDR3 sequence: CAISRQANYGYTF. The CDR3 coding sequence is TGTGCCATCAGTCGGCAGGCTAACTATGGCTACACCTTC. This rearrangement joins TRBV10-3 to TRBJ1-2; D is unresolved. Germline-derived CDR1 and CDR2 are ENHRY and SYGVKD. V lost 5 bases to trimming and J lost 0 bases, with 7 bases between them. The CDR3 covers 13 residues.

This chain connects TRBV6-2 or TRBV6-3 to TRBJ1-5, with TRBD1 matching over 7 bases. The CDR3 loop spans 14 amino acids. CDR1 MNHEY and CDR2 SVGEGT come from the germline V gene. The junction had 11 bases not matched to a gene; V was cut back by 6 bases and J by 9 bases. The CDR3 sequence is CASSLQGESGPQHF. The CDR3 nucleotides are TGTGCCAGCAGCCTTCAGGGGGAATCAGGGCCCCAGCATTTT.

The count of this clone is one. The J gene is TRBJ2-7, the V gene TRBV2; TRBD1 agrees at 7 bases. Germline V gene lookup returns CDR1 SNHLY and CDR2 FYNNEI. V trimming: 9 bases; J trimming: 4 bases; junction bases outside the gene matches: 3. This CDR3 spans 11 amino acids. For the CDR3, the DNA is TGTGCCAGTAGACAGGGTTACGAGCAGTACTTC. Its translation: CASRQGYEQYF.

The J gene is TRBJ1-2, the V gene TRBV28; D may be TRBD1 (5 bases). The CDR3 extends over 12 amino acids. The V and J ends lost 7 bases and 3 bases respectively, with 9 bases between them. CDR1 is MDHEN, CDR2 SYDVKM, per germline. The chain's CDR3 is CASTGDHYGYTF. CDR3 DNA: TGTGCCAGCACGGGGGACCACTATGGCTACACCTTC.

CDR3 in amino acids: CASSSSSGGPDTQYF. In DNA form, the CDR3 reads TGCGCCAGCAGCTCCTCTAGCGGGGGGCCGGATACGCAGTATTTT. The rearrangement links TRBV5-1 to TRBJ2-3; 11 nucleotides line up with TRBD2. Germline V CDR1 and CDR2: SGHRS, YFSETQ. This CDR3 spans 15 amino acids. The V gene end was trimmed by 3 bases and the J gene end by 6 bases; junction bases not matched to a gene: 6.

The rearrangement uses TRBV4-2 and TRBJ1-5; D call uncertain. There are 16 residues in the CDR3. Trimming cost V 3 bases and J 0 bases, with 12 bases left between them. Germline V gene sequence: CDR1 LGHNA, CDR2 YNFKEQ. CDR3: CASSQFHTVSNQPQHF. CDR3 DNA sequence: TGTGCCAGCAGCCAGTTTCACACAGTTAGCAATCAGCCCCAGCATTTT.

This clone showed up many times. The chain's CDR3 is CSASAGRGYGYTF. CDR3 sequence (DNA): TGCAGTGCTAGTGCGGGTCGGGGCTATGGCTACACCTTC. The chain couples TRBV20-1 to TRBJ1-2; no clear D. The ends were cut back, 3 bases at V and 4 bases at J, with 12 bases in the middle. CDR3 size: 13 residues. Germline V lookup: CDR1 DFQATT, CDR2 SNEGSKA (reference sequence).

CDR3 in amino acids: CASSPGTQGRANQPQHF. For the CDR3, the DNA is TGTGCCAGTAGCCCGGGGACGCAAGGGAGGGCGAATCAGCCCCAGCATTTT. V usage is TRBV19 and J usage is TRBJ1-5; tentative D call: TRBD1 (5 bases). V shed 6 bases and J shed 4 bases, with 22 bases lying between them. Looked up from germline, CDR1 is LNHDA and CDR2 is SQIVND (reference sequence). The CDR3 sequence is 17 residues long.

The chain couples TRBV5-4 to TRBJ1-1, with TRBD1 matching 7 bases. Germline CDR1 reads SGHNT; CDR2 reads YYREEE (reference sequence). The CDR3 has 14 amino acids. V gave up 2 bases and J gave up 1 base; unmatched junction bases: 2. The CDR3 protein is CASSLNRGNTEAFF. CDR3 nucleotide sequence: TGTGCCAGCAGCTTAAACAGGGGGAACACTGAAGCTTTCTTT. The variable domain in full, with the rest retrieved from reference TRBV5-4 and TRBJ1-1, is ETGVTQSPTHLIKTRGQQVTLRCSSQSGHNTVSWYQQALGQGPQFIFQYYREEENGRGNFPPRFSGLQFPNYSSELNVNALELDDSALYLCASSLNRGNTEAFFGQGTRLTVV.

The chain carries TRBV28 and TRBJ1-3; D not resolved. V was trimmed by 4 bases and J by 0 bases, leaving 13 bases between them. The CDR3 loop spans 16 amino acids. The germline CDR1 and CDR2 sequences are MDHEN and SYDVKM. CDR3 bases: TGTGCCAGCAGTTCCCACCGTGGCCGCTCTGGAAACACCATATATTTT. This sequence encodes CASSSHRGRSGNTIYF.

This clone was recorded a few times. The rearrangement links TRBV19 to TRBJ2-4, with TRBD1 identical over 7 bases. The V segment lost 5 bases and the J segment 4 bases; nucleotides outside the gene matches: 5. Germline V CDR1 and CDR2: LNHDA, SQIVND (reference sequence). The CDR3 has 14 residues. Written as DNA, the CDR3 is TGTGCCAGTAGTGCGACAGGGTCAAAAAACATTCAGTACTTC. This encodes CASSATGSKNIQYF.

This chain joins TRBV5-5 and TRBJ2-7; weak D call: TRBD1 (5 bases). Germline V CDR1 and CDR2: SGHKS, YYEKEE (reference sequence). The CDR3 length is 15 residues. Between the trimmed V and J ends, which lost 1 base and 2 bases, there was a span of 13 bases. DNA of the CDR3: TGTGCCAGCAGCTTGACAGGAAAGGGAACCTACGAGCAGTACGTC. As protein: CASSLTGKGTYEQYV.

This chain links TRBV3-1 (or the pseudogene TRBV3-2) with TRBJ2-1; the D gene is possibly TRBD1 (5 bases). Germline CDR1 and CDR2: LGHDT and YNNKEL (reference sequence). CDR3 length: 16 residues. Trimming cost V 4 bases and J 1 base, with 14 bases left between them. DNA for the CDR3: TGTGCCAGCAGCCTGACAGTTATCTTATCCTACAATGAGCAGTTCTTC. This codes for CASSLTVILSYNEQFF.

The V gene is TRBV30, the J gene TRBJ2-5, with 8 positions matching TRBD2. The V segment lost 7 bases and the J segment 4 bases; nucleotides outside the gene matches: 5. CDR3 length: 12 amino acids. Germline-derived CDR1 and CDR2 are GTSNPN and SVGIG (reference sequence). The CDR3 nucleotides are TGTGCCTACACCGCGGGGGGAGAGACCCAGTACTTC. Its protein is CAYTAGGETQYF. Using reference TRBV30 and TRBJ2-5 for the parts outside the CDR3, the full variable domain is SQTIHQWPATLVQPVGSPLSLECTVEGTSNPNLYWYRQAAGRGLQLLFYSVGIGQISSEVPQNLSASRPQDRQFILSSKKLLLSDSGFYLCAYTAGGETQYFGPGTRLLVL.

The chain links TRBV19 to TRBJ1-4; 7 nucleotides line up with TRBD1. V was clipped by 7 bases and J by 5 bases; unmatched bases: 10. CDR1 and CDR2 from the germline V gene are LNHDA and SQIVND (reference sequence). The CDR3 has 15 amino acids. The CDR3 bases are TGTGCCAGTACCACCTCCGACAGGGTCAATGAAAAACTGTTTTTT. This encodes CASTTSDRVNEKLFF.

This chain uses TRBV28 with TRBJ1-2; TRBD1 matches at 9 bases. J was trimmed by 4 bases and V by 8 bases; bases with no gene match: 20. Germline V gene data show CDR1 as MDHEN and CDR2 as SYDVKM. The CDR3 length is 18 residues. The CDR3 DNA is TGTGCCAGCGGACAGGGGTTTGGACAGGCACCTGGAAGCTATGGCTACACCTTC. Its protein product is CASGQGFGQAPGSYGYTF.

This chain joins TRBV10-2 and TRBJ2-7; TRBD1 agrees at 7 bases. There are 13 residues in the CDR3. Trimming cost V 2 bases and J 4 bases; bases outside gene matches: 2. Looked up from germline, CDR1 is WSHSY and CDR2 is SAAADI. The CDR3 region is CASSEGRGYEQYV. The CDR3, as DNA: TGCGCCAGCAGTGAGGGCAGGGGGTACGAGCAGTACGTC.

CDR3: CASSLEGTTRTDTQYF. In DNA, the CDR3 is TGTGCCAGCAGCTTAGAAGGGACTACTCGCACAGATACGCAGTATTTT. The chain has TRBV7-9 and TRBJ2-3, with 7 bases matching TRBD2. Germline V gene lookup returns CDR1 SEHNR and CDR2 FQNEAQ (reference sequence). The CDR3 spans 16 residues. With V trimmed by 1 base and J by 1 base, 5 bases remained unmatched.

J is TRBJ1-5 and V is TRBV2, with no clear D. CDR3 size: 15 residues. Germline values: CDR1 SNHLY, CDR2 FYNNEI. Deletions cut 3 bases from V and 11 bases from J, with 20 bases between. DNA for the CDR3: TGTGCCAGCAGTGAGTCCCCGCGAAACCCGGAGTCCCAGCATTTT. Its protein product is CASSESPRNPESQHF.

This sequence joins TRBV5-5 and TRBJ2-6, with 9 positions matching TRBD1. Germline V CDR1 and CDR2: SGHKS, YYEKEE (reference sequence). The CDR3 spans 19 residues. Trimming took 5 bases from V and 3 from J; bases not matched to a gene: 15. Here the CDR3 reads CASRILTGTGWSGANVLTF. The DNA of the CDR3 is TGTGCCAGCAGAATACTCACCGGGACAGGGTGGAGTGGGGCCAACGTCCTGACTTTC.

The CDR3 nucleotides are TGTGCCAGCAGCCCGCAGCCGGGGGGGGCCTACAATGAGCAGTTCTTC. Protein sequence: CASSPQPGGAYNEQFF. The rearrangement joins TRBV4-2 to TRBJ2-1, with TRBD2 matching 8 bases. CDR1 and CDR2 from the germline V gene are LGHNA and YNFKEQ. There are 16 residues in the CDR3. The junction had 7 bases not matched to a gene; V was cut back by 4 bases and J by 2 bases.

The chain joins TRBV6-5 to TRBJ2-1; 9 nucleotides line up with TRBD2. V dropped 5 bases and J dropped 1; count of bases not matched to a gene: 3. Germline V gene data show CDR1 as MNHEY and CDR2 as SVGAGI. The CDR3 sequence is 15 residues long. Here the CDR3 reads CASSPAGGSYNEQFF. The CDR3 DNA reads TGTGCCAGCAGTCCAGCGGGGGGATCCTACAATGAGCAGTTCTTC.